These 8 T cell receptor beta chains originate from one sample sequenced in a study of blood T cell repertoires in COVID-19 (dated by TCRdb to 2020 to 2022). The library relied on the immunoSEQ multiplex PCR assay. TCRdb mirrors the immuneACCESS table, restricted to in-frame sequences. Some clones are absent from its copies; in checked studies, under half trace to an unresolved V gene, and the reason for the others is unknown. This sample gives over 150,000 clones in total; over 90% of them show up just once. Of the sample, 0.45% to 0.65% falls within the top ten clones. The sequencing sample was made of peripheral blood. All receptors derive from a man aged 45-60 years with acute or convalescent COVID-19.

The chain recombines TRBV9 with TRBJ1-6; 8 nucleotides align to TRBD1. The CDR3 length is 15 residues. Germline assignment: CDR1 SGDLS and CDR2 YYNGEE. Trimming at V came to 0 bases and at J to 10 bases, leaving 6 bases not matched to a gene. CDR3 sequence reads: CASSVALQGESPLHF. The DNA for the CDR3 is TGTGCCAGCAGCGTAGCCTTACAGGGGGAATCACCCCTCCACTTT.

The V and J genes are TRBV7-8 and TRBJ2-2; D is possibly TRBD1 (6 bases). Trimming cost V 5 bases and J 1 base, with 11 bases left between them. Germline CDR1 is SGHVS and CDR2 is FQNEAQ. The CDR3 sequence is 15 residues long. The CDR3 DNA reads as TGTGCCAGCAGCCCCCAGGGGATGAACACCGGGGAGCTGTTTTTT. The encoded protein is CASSPQGMNTGELFF.

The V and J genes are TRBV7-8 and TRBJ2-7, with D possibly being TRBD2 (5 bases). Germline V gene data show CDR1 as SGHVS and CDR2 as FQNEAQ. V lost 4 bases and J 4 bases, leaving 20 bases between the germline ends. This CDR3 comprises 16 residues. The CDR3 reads CASSSRRGAERYEQYF. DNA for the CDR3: TGTGCCAGCAGCTCGCGTCGGGGAGCAGAAAGATACGAGCAGTACTTC.

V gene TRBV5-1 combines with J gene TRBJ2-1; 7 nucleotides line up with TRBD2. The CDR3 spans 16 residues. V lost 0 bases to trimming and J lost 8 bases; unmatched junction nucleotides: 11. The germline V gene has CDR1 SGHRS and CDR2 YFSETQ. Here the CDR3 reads CASSLDAGVHQYEQFF. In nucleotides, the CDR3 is TGCGCCAGCAGCTTGGACGCGGGAGTTCATCAATATGAGCAGTTCTTC. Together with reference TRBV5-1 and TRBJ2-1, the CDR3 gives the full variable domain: KAGVTQTPRYLIKTRGQQVTLSCSPISGHRSVSWYQQTPGQGLQFLFEYFSETQRNKGNFPGRFSGRQFSNSRSEMNVSTLELGDSALYLCASSLDAGVHQYEQFFGPGTRLTVL.

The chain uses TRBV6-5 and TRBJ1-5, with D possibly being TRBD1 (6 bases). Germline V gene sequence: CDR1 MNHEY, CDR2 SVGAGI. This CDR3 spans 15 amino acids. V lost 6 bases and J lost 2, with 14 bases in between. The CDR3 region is CASRNTGSRNQPQHF. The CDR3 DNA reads TGTGCCAGCAGAAATACAGGGAGTCGCAATCAGCCCCAGCATTTT.

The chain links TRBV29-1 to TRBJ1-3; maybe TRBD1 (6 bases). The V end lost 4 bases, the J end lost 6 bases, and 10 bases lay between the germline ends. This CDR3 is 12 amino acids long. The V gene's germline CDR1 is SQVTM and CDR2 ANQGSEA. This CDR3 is CSVVAGENTIYF. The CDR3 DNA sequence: TGCAGCGTTGTGGCAGGGGAAAACACCATATATTTT. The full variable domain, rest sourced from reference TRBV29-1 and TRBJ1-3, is SAVISQKPSRDICQRGTSLTIQCQVDSQVTMMFWYRQQPGQSLTLIATANQGSEATYESGFVIDKFPISRPNLTFSTLTVSNMSPEDSSIYLCSVVAGENTIYFGEGSWLTVV.

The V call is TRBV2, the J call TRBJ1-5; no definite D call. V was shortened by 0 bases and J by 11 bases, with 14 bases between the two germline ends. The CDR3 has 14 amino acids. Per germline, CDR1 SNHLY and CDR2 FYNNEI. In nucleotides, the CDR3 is TGTGCCAGCAGTGAAGCCGGGTTAAGAGGGTCCCAGCATTTT. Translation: CASSEAGLRGSQHF.

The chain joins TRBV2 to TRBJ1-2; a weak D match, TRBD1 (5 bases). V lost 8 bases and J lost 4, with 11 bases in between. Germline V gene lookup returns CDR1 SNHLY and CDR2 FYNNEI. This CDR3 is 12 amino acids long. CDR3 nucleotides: TGTGCCAGCCAGGGCCGGTCCTATGGCTACACCTTC. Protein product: CASQGRSYGYTF.